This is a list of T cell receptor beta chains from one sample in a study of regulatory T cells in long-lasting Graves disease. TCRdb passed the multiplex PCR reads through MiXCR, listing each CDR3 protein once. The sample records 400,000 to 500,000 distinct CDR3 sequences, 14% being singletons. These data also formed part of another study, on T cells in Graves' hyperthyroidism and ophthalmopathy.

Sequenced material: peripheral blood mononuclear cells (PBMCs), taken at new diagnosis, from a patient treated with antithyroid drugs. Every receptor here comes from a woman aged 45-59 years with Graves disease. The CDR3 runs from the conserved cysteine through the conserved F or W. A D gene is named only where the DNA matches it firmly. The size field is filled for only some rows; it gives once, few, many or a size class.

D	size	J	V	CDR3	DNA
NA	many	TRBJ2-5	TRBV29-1	CSVEEETVQETQYF	TGCAGCGTTGAAGAGGAGACGGTCCAAGAGACCCAGTACTTC
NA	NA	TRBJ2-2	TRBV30	CAWSPGPYTGELFF	TGTGCCTGGAGTCCCGGACCCTACACCGGGGAGCTGTTTTTT
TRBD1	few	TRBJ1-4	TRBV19	CASSIGQGQVLEKLFF	TGTGCCAGTAGTATTGGACAGGGCCAAGTTCTGGAAAAACTGTTTTTT
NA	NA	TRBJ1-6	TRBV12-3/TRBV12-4	CASSYDRNNSPLHF	TGTGCCAGCAGTTATGACAGGAATAATTCACCCCTCCACTTT
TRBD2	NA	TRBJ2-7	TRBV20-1	CSAGRSGGNEQYF	TGCAGTGCCGGACGCAGCGGGGGGAACGAGCAGTACTTC
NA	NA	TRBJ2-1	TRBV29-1	CSVDLASPYNEQFF	TGCAGCGTTGATCTCGCTAGTCCCTACAATGAGCAGTTCTTC
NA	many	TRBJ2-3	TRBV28	CASSLPLRTDTQYF	TGTGCCAGCAGTTTGCCTTTGCGGACAGATACGCAGTATTTT
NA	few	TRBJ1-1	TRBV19	CASSRKGYTEAFF	TGTGCCAGTAGTAGAAAGGGATACACTGAAGCTTTCTTT
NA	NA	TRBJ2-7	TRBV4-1	CASSQVGEEQYF	TGCGCCAGCAGCCAAGTAGGGGAAGAGCAGTACTTC
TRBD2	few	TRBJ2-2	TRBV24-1	CAAEREENNGELFF	TGTGCCGCCGAGCGGGAAGAAAATAACGGGGAGCTGTTTTTT
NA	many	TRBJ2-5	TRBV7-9	CASSPVRGRTQETQYF	TGTGCCAGCAGCCCAGTCCGGGGCCGTACCCAAGAGACCCAGTACTTC
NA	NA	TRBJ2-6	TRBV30	CAWIPSFGANVLTF	TGTGCCTGGATTCCCTCCTTCGGGGCCAACGTCCTGACTTTC
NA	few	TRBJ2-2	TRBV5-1	CASSLALDSSPSGELFF	TGCGCCAGCAGCTTGGCTTTGGACAGCTCCCCGAGCGGGGAGCTGTTTTTT
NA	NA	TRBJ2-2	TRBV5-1	CASRPALNTGELFF	TGCGCCAGCAGGCCCGCACTGAACACCGGGGAGCTGTTTTTT
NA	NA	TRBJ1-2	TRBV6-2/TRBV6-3	CAGSEPSSYGYTF	TGTGCCGGCAGTGAACCGAGTAGCTATGGCTACACCTTC
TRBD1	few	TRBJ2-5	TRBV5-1	CASSQQTGVKETQYF	TGCGCCAGCAGCCAACAAACAGGGGTAAAAGAGACCCAGTACTTC
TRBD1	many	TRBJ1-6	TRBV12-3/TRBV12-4	CASSPQGDRGNSPLHF	TGTGCCAGCAGTCCCCAGGGCGACAGGGGGAATTCACCCCTCCACTTT
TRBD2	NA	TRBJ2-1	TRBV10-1	CASRGSGSNEQFF	TGCGCCAGCAGGGGTAGCGGGAGCAATGAGCAGTTCTTC
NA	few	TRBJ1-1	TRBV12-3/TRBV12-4	CASSPTNSGATRAFF	TGTGCCAGCAGTCCTACAAATTCCGGGGCGACAAGGGCTTTCTTT
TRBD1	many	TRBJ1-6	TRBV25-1	CASSLVTGGRDSPLHF	TGTGCCAGCAGTCTGGTGACAGGGGGCAGAGATTCACCCCTCCACTTT
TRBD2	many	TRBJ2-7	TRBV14	CASSQLPSGRSYEQYF	TGTGCCAGCAGCCAATTACCGAGCGGGAGGAGCTACGAGCAGTACTTC
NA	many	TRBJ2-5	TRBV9	CASSVVGNQETQYF	TGTGCCAGCAGCGTAGTTGGGAACCAAGAGACCCAGTACTTC
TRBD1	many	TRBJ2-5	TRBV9	CASSERTGMAETQYF	TGTGCCAGCAGCGAAAGGACAGGGATGGCGGAGACCCAGTACTTC
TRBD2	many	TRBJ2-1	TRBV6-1	CASNPGLAPNEQFF	TGTGCCAGCAACCCTGGACTAGCCCCCAATGAGCAGTTCTTC
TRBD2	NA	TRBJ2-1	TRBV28	CGSIPSPGTSSSSYNEQFF	TGTGGCAGCATTCCCTCCCCCGGGACTAGCTCGAGCTCCTACAATGAGCAGTTCTTC
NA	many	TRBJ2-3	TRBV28	CASSAGHRSKDTQYF	TGTGCCAGCAGCGCGGGACACCGCTCCAAAGATACGCAGTATTTT
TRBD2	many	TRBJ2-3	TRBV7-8	CASSLDSGVTDTQYF	TGTGCCAGCAGCTTAGATAGCGGGGTCACAGATACGCAGTATTTT
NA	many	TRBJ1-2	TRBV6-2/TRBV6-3	CASSYSNTGTLGGYTF	TGTGCCAGCAGTTACTCGAATACCGGGACATTGGGCGGCTACACCTTC
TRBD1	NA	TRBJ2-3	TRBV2	CAGHKGQRSTDTQYF	TGTGCCGGACATAAGGGACAGCGAAGCACAGATACGCAGTATTTT
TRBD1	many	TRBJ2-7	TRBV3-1	CAAGRQGWNEQYF	TGTGCCGCAGGGAGACAGGGGTGGAACGAGCAGTACTTC
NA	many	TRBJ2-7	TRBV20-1	CKPAGTHSYEQYF	TGCAAGCCTGCCGGGACACACTCCTACGAGCAGTACTTC
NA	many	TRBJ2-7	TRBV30	CAWSWGLPYEQYF	TGTGCCTGGAGTTGGGGACTGCCCTACGAGCAGTACTTC
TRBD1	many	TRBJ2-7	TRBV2	CASSTGQGSYEQYF	TGTGCCAGCTCAACGGGACAGGGATCATACGAGCAGTACTTC
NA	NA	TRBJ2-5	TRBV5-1	CAGSLGAGETQYF	TGCGCCGGCAGCTTGGGCGCAGGCGAGACCCAGTACTTC
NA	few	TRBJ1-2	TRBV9	CASRSQKGGYTF	TGTGCCAGCAGATCCCAAAAGGGGGGCTACACCTTC
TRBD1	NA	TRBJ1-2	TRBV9	CASSIDLTGAYGYTF	TGTGCCAGCAGCATCGACCTGACAGGGGCCTATGGCTACACCTTC
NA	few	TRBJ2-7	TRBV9	CASSVAGNYEQYF	TGTGCCAGCAGCGTAGCTGGGAACTACGAGCAGTACTTC
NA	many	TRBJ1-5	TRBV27	CASSTGIRNQPQHF	TGTGCCAGCAGTACTGGAATCCGGAATCAGCCCCAGCATTTT
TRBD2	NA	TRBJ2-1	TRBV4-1	CASSQEIGGGGQFF	TGTGCCAGCAGCCAAGAGATTGGCGGCGGGGGGCAGTTCTTC
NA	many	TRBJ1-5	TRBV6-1	CASSDLSYLTGIGYHQPQHF	TGTGCCAGCAGTGATCTCTCGTATTTAACAGGGATAGGATACCATCAGCCCCAGCATTTT
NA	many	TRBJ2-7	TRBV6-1	CASGSMDYEQYF	TGTGCCAGCGGCAGTATGGACTACGAGCAGTACTTC
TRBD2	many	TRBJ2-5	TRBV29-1	CSVEGTSGQETQYF	TGCAGCGTTGAAGGGACTAGCGGACAAGAGACCCAGTACTTC
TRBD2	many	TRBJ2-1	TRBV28	CASSFQTSGTYNEQFF	TGTGCCAGCAGTTTTCAGACTAGCGGGACCTACAATGAGCAGTTCTTC
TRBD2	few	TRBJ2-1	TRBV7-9	CASSLGAGGAYNEQFF	TGTGCCAGCAGCCTAGGGGCGGGAGGGGCCTACAATGAGCAGTTCTTC
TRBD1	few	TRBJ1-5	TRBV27	CASSLGQGARPQHF	TGTGCCAGCAGTTTAGGGCAGGGGGCCCGTCCCCAGCATTTT
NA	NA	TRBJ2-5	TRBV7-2	CASSPYVGIGHNGETQYF	TGTGCCAGCAGCCCATATGTTGGTATAGGACATAACGGTGAGACCCAGTACTTC
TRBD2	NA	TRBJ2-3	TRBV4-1	CASSPLGPSGSYRDTQYF	TGCGCCAGCAGCCCCCTAGGCCCTAGCGGGAGCTATCGGGATACGCAGTATTTT
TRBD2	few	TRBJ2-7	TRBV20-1	CSAREDSGTSYEQYF	TGCAGTGCTAGAGAGGATAGCGGGACTTCCTACGAGCAGTACTTC
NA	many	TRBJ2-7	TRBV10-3	CAISSGQGLGPISNYEQYF	TGTGCCATCAGTTCGGGACAGGGACTAGGCCCTATATCTAACTACGAGCAGTACTTC
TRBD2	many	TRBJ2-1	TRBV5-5	CASSRLALAGGNEQFF	TGTGCCAGCAGCAGGCTGGCACTAGCGGGAGGCAATGAGCAGTTCTTC
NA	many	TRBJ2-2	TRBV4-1	CASSNPGWGELFF	TGCGCCAGCAGCAATCCGGGCTGGGGGGAGCTGTTTTTT
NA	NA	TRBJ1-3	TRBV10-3	CAISDGSAVSGNTIYF	TGTGCCATCAGCGACGGGTCCGCCGTCTCTGGAAACACCATATATTTT
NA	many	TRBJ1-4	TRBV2	CASSEEINEKLFF	TGTGCCAGCAGTGAAGAGATTAATGAAAAACTGTTTTTT
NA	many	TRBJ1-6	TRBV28	CASSFLGSSYNSPLHF	TGTGCCAGCAGTTTTCTGGGGAGCTCCTATAATTCACCCCTCCACTTT
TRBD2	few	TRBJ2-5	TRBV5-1	CASSWGGGLEETQYF	TGCGCCAGCAGCTGGGGGGGGGGTTTGGAAGAGACCCAGTACTTC
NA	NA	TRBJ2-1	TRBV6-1	CASSEEAGDSYNEQFF	TGTGCCAGCAGTGAAGAGGCAGGGGACTCCTACAATGAGCAGTTCTTC
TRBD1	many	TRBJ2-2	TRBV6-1	CASREGQGNTGELFF	TGTGCCAGCAGAGAGGGACAGGGGAACACCGGGGAGCTGTTTTTT
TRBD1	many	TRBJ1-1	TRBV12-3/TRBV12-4	CASSPTGSRTEAFF	TGTGCCAGCAGCCCGACAGGGTCGCGCACTGAAGCTTTCTTT
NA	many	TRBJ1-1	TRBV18	CASSPGGLEGLEAFF	TGTGCCAGCTCACCCGGTGGGTTAGAGGGACTTGAAGCTTTCTTT
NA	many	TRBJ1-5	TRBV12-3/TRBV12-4	CASSLGQHNQPQHF	TGTGCCAGCAGCTTGGGACAACACAATCAGCCCCAGCATTTT